These 26 T cell receptor beta chains share one sample of origin, sequenced in a study of tumor-infiltrating lymphocytes in oesophageal squamous cell carcinoma. One entry per CDR3 protein, called by TCRdb with MiXCR from the PCR reads. The sample lists roughly 14,000 distinct CDR3 sequences; over 50% were seen once. The sequencing sample was made of esophageal tumor tissue. Every receptor here comes from a female donor with esophageal squamous cell carcinoma.

This chain uses TRBV6-1 with TRBJ2-5; 10 bases match TRBD2. The better agreement between TRBJ2-1 and the DNA end casts doubt on the J call. Germline CDR1 reads MNHNS; CDR2 reads SASEGT. The CDR3 spans 15 residues. CDR3 sequence (DNA): TGTGCCAGCAGTTCCCCTAGCGGGAGTTCAAACGAGCAGTTCTTC. It codes for CASSSPSGSSNEQFF.

This clonotype was seen a single time. This chain uses TRBV6-5 with TRBJ2-3; TRBD1 matches 9 bases. Germline V lookup: CDR1 MNHEY, CDR2 SVGAGI. V gave up 6 bases and J gave up 3 bases; unmatched junction bases: 4. There are 14 residues in the CDR3. CDR3 amino acids: CASRVQGATDTQYF. In nucleotides, the CDR3 is TGTGCCAGCAGAGTACAGGGGGCTACAGATACGCAGTATTTT.

The chain carries TRBV7-2 and TRBJ2-1; D remains ambiguous. CDR1 SGHTA and CDR2 FQGNSA come from the germline V gene. Trimming stripped 1 base from V and 2 bases from J, with 9 bases between. The CDR3 length is 15 residues. DNA of the CDR3: TGTGCCAGCAGCTTAGATGCGAACCCCTACAATGAGCAGTTCTTC. This sequence encodes CASSLDANPYNEQFF.

As regards this clonotype: One junction end does not reproduce the germline sequence, and a read error may be involved. This chain connects TRBV5-4 to TRBJ2-1; 14 nucleotides match TRBD2. CDR1 is SGHNT and CDR2 is YYREEE in the germline V gene (reference sequence). The CDR3 is 16 amino acids. CDR3 nucleotide sequence: TGCGCCAGCAGCTTGGGAGGGACTAGCGGGAGAAATGAGCAGTTCTTC. It translates to CASSLGGTSGRNEQFF.

The rearrangement uses TRBV12-3 or TRBV12-4 and TRBJ2-5; TRBD2 agrees at 8 bases. The DNA matches TRBJ2-7 better at its end, which makes the J call doubtful. The CDR3 contains 14 residues. CDR3 coding DNA: TGTGCCAGCAGTAAACCGGGAGGGAGAGACGAGCAGTACTTC. Translated: CASSKPGGRDEQYF.

This clonotype occurred a few times. The V and J genes are TRBV7-6 and TRBJ1-2, with no clear D. Looked up from germline, CDR1 is SGHVS and CDR2 is FNYEAQ. V shed 2 bases and J shed 2 bases, with 3 bases lying between them. The CDR3 length is 12 residues. The CDR3 DNA is TGTGCCAGCAGCTTAAAAAACTATGGCTACACCTTC. It yields the protein CASSLKNYGYTF.

The chain combines TRBV6-1 with TRBJ2-7; 7 positions match TRBD1. The DNA end lines up better with TRBJ1-2; the J call may be wrong. The CDR3 covers 12 residues. Germline-derived CDR1 and CDR2 are MNHNS and SASEGT. The CDR3 is CASSLDRRGYTF. The CDR3 DNA sequence: TGTGCCAGCAGTTTGGACAGGCGTGGCTACACCTTC.

The table lists this clonotype with many counts. The V call is TRBV7-9, the J call TRBJ2-5; 7 bases match TRBD1. Trimming cost V 10 bases and J 2 bases; bases outside gene matches: 7. The CDR3 spans 13 residues. CDR1 is SEHNR and CDR2 is FQNEAQ in the germline V gene (reference sequence). CDR3 sequence: CATRDSLQETQYF. In DNA form, the CDR3 reads TGTGCCACACGGGACAGTCTACAAGAGACCCAGTACTTC.

As regards this clonotype: No conserved phenylalanine or tryptophan is present at the end of the CDR3, so a read error is the likely explanation. The DNA is left out, because the CDR3 cannot be placed on it with certainty; the CDR3 is given as TCRdb lists it. The chain combines TRBV7-2 with TRBJ1-1. CDR1 SGHTA and CDR2 FQGNSA come from the germline V gene. The CDR3 is 15 residues long, ends included. The chain's CDR3 is CASSLASSYEQYFGQ.

The chain links TRBV4-2 to TRBJ2-2; D ambiguous. Germline assignment: CDR1 LGHNA and CDR2 YNFKEQ. This CDR3 is built from 16 residues. The V end was cut by 0 bases, the J end by 0 bases, with 8 bases between. The CDR3, as DNA: TGTGCCAGCAGCCAAGAACCCGCGACGAACACCGGGGAGCTGTTTTTT. Translated, it gives CASSQEPATNTGELFF.

CDR3 residues: CASSIRAEAFF. The CDR3 nucleotides read TGTGCCAGCAGTATCAGGGCAGAAGCTTTCTTT. The V gene is TRBV6-1, the J gene TRBJ1-1; tentatively, D is TRBD1 (5 bases). Trimming stripped 5 bases from V and 8 bases from J, with 9 bases between. Germline CDR1 MNHNS, CDR2 SASEGT. The CDR3 runs 11 residues.

This chain connects TRBV7-9 to TRBJ2-3, with D unresolved. The J call may be incorrect, as the DNA end agrees better with TRBJ2-1. The CDR3 sequence is 12 residues long. Germline V gene sequence: CDR1 SEHNR, CDR2 FQNEAQ (reference sequence). DNA of the CDR3: TGTGCCAGCAGCTTCTCACTGGGTGAGCAGTTCTTC. This codes for CASSFSLGEQFF.

This clonotype is medium-sized in the sample. The chain uses TRBV7-3 and TRBJ2-3, with D possibly being TRBD2 (5 bases). V shed 5 bases and J shed 1 base, with 10 bases lying between them. The CDR3 runs to 14 residues. In germline, CDR1 is SGHTA, CDR2 FQGTGA. CDR3 protein: CASSRGPGTDTQYF. The CDR3 nucleotides are TGTGCCAGCAGCCGAGGGCCAGGCACAGATACGCAGTATTTT.

The chain has TRBV27 and TRBJ2-5; perhaps TRBD2 as D (5 bases). TRBJ2-7 explains the end of the DNA better; the J call may be wrong. Germline V gene lookup returns CDR1 MNHEY and CDR2 SMNVEV (reference sequence). The CDR3 totals 14 residues. This CDR3 is CASSLGTRTYEQYF. Here the CDR3 DNA reads TGTGCCAGCAGTTTAGGAACTAGGACCTACGAGCAGTACTTC.

This clonotype was seen many times. The chain recombines TRBV6-1 with TRBJ1-2; D is perhaps TRBD1 (5 bases). Between the trimmed V and J ends, which lost 5 bases and 8 bases, there was a span of 15 bases. Germline V gene lookup returns CDR1 MNHNS and CDR2 SASEGT. This CDR3 is 13 amino acids long. Here the CDR3 reads CASSTGGGEGYTF. The CDR3 DNA follows: TGTGCCAGCAGTACCGGGGGTGGGGAGGGCTACACCTTC.

The rearrangement links TRBV30 to TRBJ2-3, with D possibly TRBD1 on 6 matching bases. Germline loops: CDR1 GTSNPN, CDR2 SVGIG (reference sequence). V was cut by 0 bases and J by 3 bases, with 16 bases left in between. This CDR3 contains 16 residues. Here the CDR3 reads CAWSVRRVRGTDTQYF. The CDR3 DNA sequence: TGTGCCTGGAGTGTCAGGCGGGTAAGGGGGACAGATACGCAGTATTTT.

The table lists this clonotype with a few counts. The rearrangement joins TRBV7-2 to TRBJ1-2, with D perhaps TRBD1 (6 bases). Germline assignment: CDR1 SGHTA and CDR2 FQGNSA. Between the trimmed V and J ends, which lost 8 bases and 6 bases, there was a span of 19 bases. CDR3 length: 14 amino acids. For the CDR3, the DNA is TGTGCCAGCGGCCGTCAGGGGTACGCGAATGGCTACACCTTC. Amino acids: CASGRQGYANGYTF.

This clonotype was found a few times. J is TRBJ2-2 and V is TRBV2; the D is unclear. The V and J ends lost 7 bases and 1 base respectively, with 13 bases between them. This CDR3 has 15 amino acids. Per germline, CDR1 SNHLY and CDR2 FYNNEI. CDR3 sequence reads: CASTPLRRNTGELFF. Here the CDR3 DNA reads TGTGCCAGCACCCCCCTTCGGCGGAACACCGGGGAGCTGTTTTTT. The entire variable domain, with the rest obtained from reference TRBV2 and TRBJ2-2, is as follows: EPEVTQTPSHQVTQMGQEVILRCVPISNHLYFYWYRQILGQKVEFLVSFYNNEISEKSEIFDDQFSVERPDGSNFTLKIRSTKLEDSAMYFCASTPLRRNTGELFFGEGSRLTVL.

This clonotype has at least ten counts. This may come from a read error, since a much larger clone is one base off. The chain joins TRBV25-1 to TRBJ2-5, with D hard to call. V shed 0 bases and J shed 11 bases, with 10 bases lying between them. The CDR3 extends over 12 amino acids. Germline V CDR1 and CDR2: MGHDK, SYGVNS. CDR3 in DNA: TGTGCCAGCAGTGAATATGGGCCGGAACAGTACTTC. This gives the protein CASSEYGPEQYF.

V usage is TRBV7-2 and J usage is TRBJ2-3; TRBD2 might be the D (6 bases). The V and J ends lost 1 base and 1 base respectively, with 15 bases between them. The CDR3 runs 17 residues. Germline CDR1 and CDR2: SGHTA and FQGNSA. This chain's CDR3 is CASSLEAIGGGTDTQYF. DNA of the CDR3: TGTGCCAGCAGCTTAGAAGCGATCGGGGGTGGCACAGATACGCAGTATTTT. Full variable domain (rest looked up from reference TRBV7-2 and TRBJ2-3): GAGVSQSPSNKVTEKGKDVELRCDPISGHTALYWYRQSLGQGLEFLIYFQGNSAPDKSGLPSDRFSAERTGGSVSTLTIQRTQQEDSAVYLCASSLEAIGGGTDTQYFGPGTRLTVL.

This clonotype was counted once. The genes are TRBV7-1 and TRBJ1-1; 9 bases are shared with TRBD1. TRBV7-1 is classed as an ORF, of uncertain function. The V and J ends lost 6 bases and 0 bases, in that order; junction bases with no gene match: 14. The CDR3 has 18 residues. The CDR3 bases are TGTGCCAGCAGTTCTAAAGGGACAGGGAGTATCTTGAACACTGAAGCTTTCTTT. Translating gives CASSSKGTGSILNTEAFF.

In this sample, this clonotype turned up a few times. CDR3 in amino acids: CASSLSQAQETQYF. DNA of the CDR3: TGTGCCAGCAGCTTATCCCAGGCTCAAGAGACCCAGTACTTC. The chain combines TRBV7-6 with TRBJ2-4; D is unresolved. TRBJ2-5 explains the end of the DNA better; the J call may be wrong. The CDR3 is made up of 14 amino acids. The germline gives CDR1 SGHVS, CDR2 FNYEAQ.

For this clonotype: A read error may be the cause here, since a much bigger clone is one base away. The V call is TRBV7-4, the J call TRBJ2-3, with 9 bases that match TRBD2. The closer fit of TRBJ2-1 to the DNA end suggests the J call may be wrong. CDR3 length: 17 amino acids. CDR1 SGHVT and CDR2 SQSDAQ come from the germline V gene. This chain's CDR3 is CASSLALAGESYDEQFF. The CDR3 region has the DNA TGTGCCAGCAGCTTAGCATTAGCGGGAGAGTCATACGACGAGCAGTTCTTC.

The genes are TRBV11-2 and TRBJ2-3; D is possibly TRBD1 (6 bases). CDR3 length: 16 amino acids. Germline loops: CDR1 SGHAT, CDR2 FQNNGV. V lost 3 bases to trimming and J lost 6 bases, with 19 bases between them. CDR3 in DNA: TGTGCCAGCAGCTTTCTACGGTCCCGACAGGCTGATACGCAGTATTTT. Amino acid sequence: CASSFLRSRQADTQYF.

There are many counts of this clonotype. The rearrangement links TRBV27 to TRBJ2-7; 8 nucleotides agree with TRBD2. This CDR3 is 14 amino acids long. Trimming at V came to 3 bases and at J to 7 bases, leaving 8 bases not matched to a gene. Germline values: CDR1 MNHEY, CDR2 SMNVEV (reference sequence). CDR3 in amino acids: CASSFSSGSREQYF. The CDR3 DNA follows: TGTGCCAGCAGTTTTTCCAGCGGGAGTAGGGAGCAGTACTTC.

The J gene is TRBJ2-1, the V gene TRBV6-1; possible D gene TRBD1, 5 bases. The V gene's germline CDR1 is MNHNS and CDR2 SASEGT. CDR3 length equals 15 residues. With 2 bases removed from V and 5 bases from J, the gap between germline ends came to 13 bases. CDR3 bases: TGTGCCAGCAGTGAACGTCCAGGGTATGACAATGAGCAGTTCTTC. Its protein is CASSERPGYDNEQFF.